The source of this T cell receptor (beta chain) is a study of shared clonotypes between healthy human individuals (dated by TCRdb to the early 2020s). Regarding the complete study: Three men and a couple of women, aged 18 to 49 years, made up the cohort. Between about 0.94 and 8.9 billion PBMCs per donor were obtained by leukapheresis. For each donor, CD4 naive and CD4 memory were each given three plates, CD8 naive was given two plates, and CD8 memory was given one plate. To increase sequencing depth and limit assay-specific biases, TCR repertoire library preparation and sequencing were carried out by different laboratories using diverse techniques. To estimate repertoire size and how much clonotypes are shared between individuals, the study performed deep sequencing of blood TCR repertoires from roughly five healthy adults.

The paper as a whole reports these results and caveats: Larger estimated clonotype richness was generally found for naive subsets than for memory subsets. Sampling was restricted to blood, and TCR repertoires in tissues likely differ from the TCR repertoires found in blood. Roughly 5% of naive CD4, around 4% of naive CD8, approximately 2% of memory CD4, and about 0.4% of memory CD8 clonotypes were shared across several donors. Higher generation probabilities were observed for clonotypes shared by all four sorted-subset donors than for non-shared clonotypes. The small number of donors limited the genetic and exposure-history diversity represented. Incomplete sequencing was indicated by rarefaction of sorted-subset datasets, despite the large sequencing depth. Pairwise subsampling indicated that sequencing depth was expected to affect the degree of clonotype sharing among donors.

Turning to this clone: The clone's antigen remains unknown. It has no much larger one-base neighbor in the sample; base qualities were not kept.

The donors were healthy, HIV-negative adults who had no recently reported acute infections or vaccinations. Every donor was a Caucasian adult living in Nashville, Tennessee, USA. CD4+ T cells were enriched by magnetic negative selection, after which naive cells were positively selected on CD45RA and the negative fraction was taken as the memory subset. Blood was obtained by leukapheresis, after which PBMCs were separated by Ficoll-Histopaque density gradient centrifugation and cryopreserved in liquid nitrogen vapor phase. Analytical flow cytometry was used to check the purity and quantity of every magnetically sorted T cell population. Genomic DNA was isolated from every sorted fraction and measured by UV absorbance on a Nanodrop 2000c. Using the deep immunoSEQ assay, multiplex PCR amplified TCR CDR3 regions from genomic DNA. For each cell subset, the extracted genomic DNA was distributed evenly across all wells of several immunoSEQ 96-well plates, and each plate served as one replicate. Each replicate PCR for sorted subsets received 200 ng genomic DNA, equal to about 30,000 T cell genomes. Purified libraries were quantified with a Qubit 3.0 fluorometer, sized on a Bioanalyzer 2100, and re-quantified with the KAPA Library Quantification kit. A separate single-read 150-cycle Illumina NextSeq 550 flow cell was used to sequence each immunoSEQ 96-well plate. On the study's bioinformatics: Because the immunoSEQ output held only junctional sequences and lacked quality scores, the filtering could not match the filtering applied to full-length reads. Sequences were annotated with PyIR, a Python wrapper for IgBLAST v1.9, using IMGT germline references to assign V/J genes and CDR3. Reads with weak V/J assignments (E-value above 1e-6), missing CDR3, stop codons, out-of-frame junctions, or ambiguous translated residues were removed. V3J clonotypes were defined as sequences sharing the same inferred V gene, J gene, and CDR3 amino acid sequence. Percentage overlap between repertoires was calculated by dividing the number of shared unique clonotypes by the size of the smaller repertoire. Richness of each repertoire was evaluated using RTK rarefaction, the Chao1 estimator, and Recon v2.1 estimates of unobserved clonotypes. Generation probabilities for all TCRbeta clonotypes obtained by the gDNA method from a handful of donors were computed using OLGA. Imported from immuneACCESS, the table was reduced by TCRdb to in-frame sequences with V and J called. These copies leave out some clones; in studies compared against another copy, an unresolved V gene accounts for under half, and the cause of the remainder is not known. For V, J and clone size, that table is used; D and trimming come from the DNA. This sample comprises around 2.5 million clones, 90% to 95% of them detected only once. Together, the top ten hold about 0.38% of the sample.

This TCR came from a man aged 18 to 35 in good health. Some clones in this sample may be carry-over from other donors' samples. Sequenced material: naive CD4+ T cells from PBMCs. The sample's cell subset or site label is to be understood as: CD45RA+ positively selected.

The nucleotides are TGTGCCATCAGTGATTTCCCCGACAGGGACGCAGGAAACACCATATATTTT. Its amino acids are CAISDFPDRDAGNTIYF. The chain is assembled from TRBV10-3 and TRBJ1-3; 7 nucleotides in the junction match TRBD1. V ends up 3 bases short and J 4 bases short, with an unmatched junction base count of 12. There are 17 amino acids in the CDR3, from cysteine to phenylalanine inclusive. Of all the DNA, just the CDR3 is kept, 51 bases in frame from base 1. CDR1 and CDR2 were assigned from the germline V gene as ENHRY and SYGVKD.